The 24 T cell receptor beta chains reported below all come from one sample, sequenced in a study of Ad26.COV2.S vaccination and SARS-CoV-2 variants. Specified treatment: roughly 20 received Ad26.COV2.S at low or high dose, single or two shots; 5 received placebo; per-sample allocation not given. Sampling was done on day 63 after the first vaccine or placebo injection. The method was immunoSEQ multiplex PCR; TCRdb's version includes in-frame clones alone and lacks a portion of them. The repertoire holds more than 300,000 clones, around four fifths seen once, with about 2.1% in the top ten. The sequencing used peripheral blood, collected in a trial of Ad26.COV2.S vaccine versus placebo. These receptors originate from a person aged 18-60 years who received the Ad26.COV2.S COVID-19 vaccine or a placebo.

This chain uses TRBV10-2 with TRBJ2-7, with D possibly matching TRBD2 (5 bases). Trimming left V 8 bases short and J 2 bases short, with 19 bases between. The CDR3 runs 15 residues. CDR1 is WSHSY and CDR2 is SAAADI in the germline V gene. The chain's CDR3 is CASPKNRDTTYEQYF. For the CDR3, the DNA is TGCGCCAGCCCAAAGAACCGGGATACAACCTACGAGCAGTACTTC.

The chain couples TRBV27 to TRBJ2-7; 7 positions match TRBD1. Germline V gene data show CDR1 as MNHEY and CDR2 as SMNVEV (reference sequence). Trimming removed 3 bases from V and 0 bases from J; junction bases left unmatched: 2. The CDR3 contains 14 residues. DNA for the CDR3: TGTGCCAGCAGTTTTACAGGGGCCTCCTACGAGCAGTACTTC. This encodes CASSFTGASYEQYF.

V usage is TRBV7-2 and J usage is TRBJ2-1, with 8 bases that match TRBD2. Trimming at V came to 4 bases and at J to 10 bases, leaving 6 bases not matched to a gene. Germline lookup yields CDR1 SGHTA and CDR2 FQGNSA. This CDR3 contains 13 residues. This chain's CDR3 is CASSSPPGGEQFF. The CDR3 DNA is TGTGCCAGCAGCTCCCCCCCGGGGGGGGAGCAGTTCTTC.

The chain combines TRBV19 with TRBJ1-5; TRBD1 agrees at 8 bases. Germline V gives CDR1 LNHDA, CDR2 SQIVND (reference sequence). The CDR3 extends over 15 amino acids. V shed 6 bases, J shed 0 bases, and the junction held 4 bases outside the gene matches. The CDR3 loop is CASRTTGDSNQPQHF. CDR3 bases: TGTGCCAGTAGGACGACAGGGGATAGCAATCAGCCCCAGCATTTT. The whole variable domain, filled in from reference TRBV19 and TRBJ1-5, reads DGGITQSPKYLFRKEGQNVTLSCEQNLNHDAMYWYRQDPGQGLRLIYYSQIVNDFQKGDIAEGYSVSREKKESFPLTVTSAQKNPTAFYLCASRTTGDSNQPQHFGDGTRLSIL.

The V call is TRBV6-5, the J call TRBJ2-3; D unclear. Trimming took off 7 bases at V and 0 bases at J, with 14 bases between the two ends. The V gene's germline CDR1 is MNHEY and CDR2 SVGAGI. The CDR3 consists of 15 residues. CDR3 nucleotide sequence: TGTGCCAGCACCCTCCGCCGAAGCAGCACAGATACGCAGTATTTT. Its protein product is CASTLRRSSTDTQYF.

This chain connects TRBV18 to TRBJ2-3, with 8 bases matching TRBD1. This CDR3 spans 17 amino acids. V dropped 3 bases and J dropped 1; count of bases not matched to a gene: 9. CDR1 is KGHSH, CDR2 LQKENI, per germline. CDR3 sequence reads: CASSPITTGAGTDTQYF. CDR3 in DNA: TGTGCCAGCTCACCCATAACGACAGGGGCGGGCACAGATACGCAGTATTTT.

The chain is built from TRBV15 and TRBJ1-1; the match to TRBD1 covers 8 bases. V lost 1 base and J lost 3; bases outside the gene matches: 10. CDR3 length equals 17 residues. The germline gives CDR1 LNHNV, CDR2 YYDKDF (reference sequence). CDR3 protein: CATSRGTGGRTDTEAFF. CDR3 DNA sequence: TGTGCCACCAGCAGAGGAACAGGGGGTAGGACCGACACTGAAGCTTTCTTT.

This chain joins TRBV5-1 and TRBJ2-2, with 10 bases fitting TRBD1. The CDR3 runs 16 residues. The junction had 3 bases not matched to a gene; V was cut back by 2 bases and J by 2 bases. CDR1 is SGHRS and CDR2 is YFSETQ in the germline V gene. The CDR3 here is CASSLLTGGNTGELFF. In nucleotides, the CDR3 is TGCGCCAGCAGCTTACTGACAGGGGGCAACACCGGGGAGCTGTTTTTT.

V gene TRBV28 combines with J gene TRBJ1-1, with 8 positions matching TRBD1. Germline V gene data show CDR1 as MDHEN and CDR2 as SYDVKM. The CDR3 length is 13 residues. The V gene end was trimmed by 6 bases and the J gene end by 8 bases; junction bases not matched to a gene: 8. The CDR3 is CASSMRTGWEAFF. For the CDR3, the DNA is TGTGCCAGCAGCATGAGGACAGGGTGGGAAGCTTTCTTT.

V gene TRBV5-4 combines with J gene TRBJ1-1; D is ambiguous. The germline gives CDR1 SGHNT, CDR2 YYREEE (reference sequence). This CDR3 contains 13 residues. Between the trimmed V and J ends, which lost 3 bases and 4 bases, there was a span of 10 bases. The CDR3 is CASSSPSPTEAFF. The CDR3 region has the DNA TGTGCCAGCAGCTCTCCCTCCCCCACTGAAGCTTTCTTT. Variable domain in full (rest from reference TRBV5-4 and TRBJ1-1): ETGVTQSPTHLIKTRGQQVTLRCSSQSGHNTVSWYQQALGQGPQFIFQYYREEENGRGNFPPRFSGLQFPNYSSELNVNALELDDSALYLCASSSPSPTEAFFGQGTRLTVV.

The CDR3 sequence is CASSVQRQPQHF. The CDR3 coding sequence is TGCGCCAGCAGCGTACAGAGGCAGCCCCAGCATTTT. The chain combines TRBV5-1 with TRBJ1-5; no firm D call. The CDR3 has 12 residues. Germline assignment: CDR1 SGHRS and CDR2 YFSETQ. Between the trimmed V and J ends, which lost 4 bases and 7 bases, there was a span of 9 bases.

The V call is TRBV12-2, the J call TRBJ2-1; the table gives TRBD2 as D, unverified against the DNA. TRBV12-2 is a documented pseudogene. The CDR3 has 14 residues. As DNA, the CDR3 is TGTGCAAGTCAACCAGCGGGGGGCTACAATGAGCAGTTCTTC. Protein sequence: CASQPAGGYNEQFF.

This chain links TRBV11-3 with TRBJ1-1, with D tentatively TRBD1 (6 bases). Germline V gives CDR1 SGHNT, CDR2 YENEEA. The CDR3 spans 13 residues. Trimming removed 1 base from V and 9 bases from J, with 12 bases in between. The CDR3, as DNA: TGTGCCAGCAGCTTAGCTAGAGGGGGTCAAGCTTTCTTT. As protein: CASSLARGGQAFF.

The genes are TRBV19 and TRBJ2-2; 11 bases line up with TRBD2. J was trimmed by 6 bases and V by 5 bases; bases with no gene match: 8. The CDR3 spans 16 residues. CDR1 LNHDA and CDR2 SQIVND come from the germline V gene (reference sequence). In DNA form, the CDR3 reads TGTGCCAGTAGTTCTCTAGCGGGGGGCTTTTCCGGGGAGCTGTTTTTT. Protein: CASSSLAGGFSGELFF.

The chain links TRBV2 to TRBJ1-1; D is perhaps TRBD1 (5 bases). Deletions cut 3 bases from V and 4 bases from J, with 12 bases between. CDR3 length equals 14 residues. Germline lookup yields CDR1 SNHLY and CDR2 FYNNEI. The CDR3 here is CASSDGWGGTEAFF. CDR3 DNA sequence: TGTGCCAGCAGTGACGGGTGGGGCGGCACTGAAGCTTTCTTT. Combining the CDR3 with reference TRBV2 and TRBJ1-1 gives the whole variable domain EPEVTQTPSHQVTQMGQEVILRCVPISNHLYFYWYRQILGQKVEFLVSFYNNEISEKSEIFDDQFSVERPDGSNFTLKIRSTKLEDSAMYFCASSDGWGGTEAFFGQGTRLTVV.

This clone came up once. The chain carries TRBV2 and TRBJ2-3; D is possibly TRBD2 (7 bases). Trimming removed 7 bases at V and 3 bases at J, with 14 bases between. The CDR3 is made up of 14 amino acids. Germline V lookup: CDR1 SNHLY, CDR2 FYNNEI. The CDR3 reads CASIGGGGTDTQYF. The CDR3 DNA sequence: TGTGCCAGCATTGGGGGCGGGGGTACAGATACGCAGTATTTT.

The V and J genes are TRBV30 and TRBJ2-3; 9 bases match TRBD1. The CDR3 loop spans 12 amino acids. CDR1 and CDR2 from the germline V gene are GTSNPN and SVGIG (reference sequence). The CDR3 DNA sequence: TGTGTGCTAGGGACAGGGTACGATACGCAGTATTTT. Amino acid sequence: CVLGTGYDTQYF.

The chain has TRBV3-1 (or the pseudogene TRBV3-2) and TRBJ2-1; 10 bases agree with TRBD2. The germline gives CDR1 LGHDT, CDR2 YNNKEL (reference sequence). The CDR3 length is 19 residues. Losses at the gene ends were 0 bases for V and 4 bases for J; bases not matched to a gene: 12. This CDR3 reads CASSQDLSSGGEIYNEQFF. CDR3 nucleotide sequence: TGTGCCAGCAGCCAAGATTTGTCTAGCGGGGGAGAAATATACAATGAGCAGTTCTTC.

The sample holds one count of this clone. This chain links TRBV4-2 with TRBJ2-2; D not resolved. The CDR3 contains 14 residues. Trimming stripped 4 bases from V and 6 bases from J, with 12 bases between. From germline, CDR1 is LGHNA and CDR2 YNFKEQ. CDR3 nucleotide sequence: TGTGCCAGCAGCCCCCAAGTCATTGCCGGGGAGCTGTTTTTT. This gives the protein CASSPQVIAGELFF.

The CDR3 nucleotides read TGTGCCAGCAGCTTAGTAAGACAGCTGAACACTGAAGCTTTCTTT. Translated: CASSLVRQLNTEAFF. The chain joins TRBV7-9 to TRBJ1-1; D perhaps matches TRBD1 (5 bases). There are 15 residues in the CDR3. V dropped 1 base and J dropped 0 bases, with 9 bases sitting between them. Germline V gene data show CDR1 as SEHNR and CDR2 as FQNEAQ (reference sequence).

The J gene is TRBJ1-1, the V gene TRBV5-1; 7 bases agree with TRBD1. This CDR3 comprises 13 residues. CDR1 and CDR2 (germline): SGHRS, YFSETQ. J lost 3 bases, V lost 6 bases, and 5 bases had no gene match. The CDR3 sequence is CASTDREDTEAFF. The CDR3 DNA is TGCGCCAGCACCGACAGGGAGGACACTGAAGCTTTCTTT.

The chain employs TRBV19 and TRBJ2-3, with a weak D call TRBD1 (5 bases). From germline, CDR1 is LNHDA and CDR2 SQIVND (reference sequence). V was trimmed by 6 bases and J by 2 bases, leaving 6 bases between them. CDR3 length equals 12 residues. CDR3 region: CASRGVTDTQYF. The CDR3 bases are TGTGCCAGTAGAGGGGTCACAGATACGCAGTATTTT. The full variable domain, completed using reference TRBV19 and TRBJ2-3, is DGGITQSPKYLFRKEGQNVTLSCEQNLNHDAMYWYRQDPGQGLRLIYYSQIVNDFQKGDIAEGYSVSREKKESFPLTVTSAQKNPTAFYLCASRGVTDTQYFGPGTRLTVL.

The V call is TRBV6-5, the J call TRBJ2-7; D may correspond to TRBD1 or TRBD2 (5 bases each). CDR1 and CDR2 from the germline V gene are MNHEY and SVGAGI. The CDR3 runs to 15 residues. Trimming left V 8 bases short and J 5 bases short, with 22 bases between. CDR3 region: CASGRRMGVVDEQYF. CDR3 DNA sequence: TGTGCCAGCGGAAGACGGATGGGGGTGGTCGACGAGCAGTACTTC.

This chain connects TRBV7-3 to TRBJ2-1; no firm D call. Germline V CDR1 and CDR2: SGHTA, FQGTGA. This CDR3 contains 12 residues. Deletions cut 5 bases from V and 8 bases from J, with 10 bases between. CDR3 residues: CASSPTGHEQFF. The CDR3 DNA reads TGTGCCAGCAGCCCCACCGGACATGAGCAGTTCTTC.